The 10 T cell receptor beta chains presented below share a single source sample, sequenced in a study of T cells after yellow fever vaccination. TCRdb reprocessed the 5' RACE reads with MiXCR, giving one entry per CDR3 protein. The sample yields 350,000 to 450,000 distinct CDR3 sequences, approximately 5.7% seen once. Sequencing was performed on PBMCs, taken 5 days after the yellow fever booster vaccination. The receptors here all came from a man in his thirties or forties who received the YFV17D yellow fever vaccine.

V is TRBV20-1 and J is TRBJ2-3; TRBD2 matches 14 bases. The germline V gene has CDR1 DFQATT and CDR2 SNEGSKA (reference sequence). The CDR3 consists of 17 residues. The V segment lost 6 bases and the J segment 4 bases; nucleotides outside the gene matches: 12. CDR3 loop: CSANPGLAGVGADTQYF. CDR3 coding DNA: TGCAGTGCCAATCCGGGACTAGCGGGAGTTGGAGCAGATACGCAGTATTTT.

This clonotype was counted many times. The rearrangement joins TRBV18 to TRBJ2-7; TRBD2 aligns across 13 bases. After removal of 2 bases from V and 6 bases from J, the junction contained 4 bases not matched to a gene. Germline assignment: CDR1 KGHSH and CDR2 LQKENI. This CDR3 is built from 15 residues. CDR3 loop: CASSPGLAGAPEQYF. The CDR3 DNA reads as TGTGCCAGCTCACCAGGACTAGCGGGAGCCCCCGAGCAGTACTTC.

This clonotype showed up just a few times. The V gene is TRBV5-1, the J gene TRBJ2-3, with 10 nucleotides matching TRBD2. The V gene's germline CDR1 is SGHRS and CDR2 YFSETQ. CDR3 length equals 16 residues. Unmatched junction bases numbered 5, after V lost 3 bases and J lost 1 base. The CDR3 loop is CASSSQGTSGTDTQYF. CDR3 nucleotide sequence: TGCGCCAGCAGCTCCCAAGGGACTAGCGGCACAGATACGCAGTATTTT.

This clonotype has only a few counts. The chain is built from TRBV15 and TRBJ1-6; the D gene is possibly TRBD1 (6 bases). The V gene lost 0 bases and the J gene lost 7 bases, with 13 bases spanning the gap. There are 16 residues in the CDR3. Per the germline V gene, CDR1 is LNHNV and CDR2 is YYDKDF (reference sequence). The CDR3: CATSRDLSQGNSPLHF. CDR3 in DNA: TGTGCCACCAGCAGAGATCTATCCCAGGGGAATTCACCCCTCCACTTT.

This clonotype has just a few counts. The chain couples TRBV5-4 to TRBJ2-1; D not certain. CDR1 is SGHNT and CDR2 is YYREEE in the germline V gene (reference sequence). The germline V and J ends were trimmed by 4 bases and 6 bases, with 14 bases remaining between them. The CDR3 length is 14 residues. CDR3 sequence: CASSPPRRPNEQFF. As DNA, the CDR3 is TGTGCCAGCAGCCCCCCCCGGAGACCCAATGAGCAGTTCTTC.

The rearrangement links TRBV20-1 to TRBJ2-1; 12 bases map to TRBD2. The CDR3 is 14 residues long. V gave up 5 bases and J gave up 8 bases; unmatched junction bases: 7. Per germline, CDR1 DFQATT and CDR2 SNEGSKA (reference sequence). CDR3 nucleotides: TGCAGTGCTCCCGGGACTAGCGGGTTTTATGAGCAGTTCTTC. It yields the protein CSAPGTSGFYEQFF.

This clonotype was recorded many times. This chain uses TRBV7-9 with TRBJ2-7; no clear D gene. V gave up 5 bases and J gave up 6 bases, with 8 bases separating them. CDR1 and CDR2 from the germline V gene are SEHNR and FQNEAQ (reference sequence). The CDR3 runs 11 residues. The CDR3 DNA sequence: TGTGCCAGCAGCCCCTCGGTCGAGCAGTACTTC. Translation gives CASSPSVEQYF.

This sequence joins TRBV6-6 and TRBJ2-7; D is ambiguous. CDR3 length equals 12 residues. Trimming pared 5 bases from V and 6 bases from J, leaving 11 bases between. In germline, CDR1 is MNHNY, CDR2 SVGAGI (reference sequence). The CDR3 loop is CASSRSGLEQYF. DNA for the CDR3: TGTGCCAGCAGTCGTTCAGGTCTCGAGCAGTACTTC.

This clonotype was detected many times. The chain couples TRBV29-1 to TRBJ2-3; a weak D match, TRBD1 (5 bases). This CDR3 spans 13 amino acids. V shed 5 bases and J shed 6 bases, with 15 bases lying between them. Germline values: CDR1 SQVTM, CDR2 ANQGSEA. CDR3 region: CSVKGGHRDTQYF. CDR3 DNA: TGCAGCGTTAAGGGTGGACACCGCGATACGCAGTATTTT.

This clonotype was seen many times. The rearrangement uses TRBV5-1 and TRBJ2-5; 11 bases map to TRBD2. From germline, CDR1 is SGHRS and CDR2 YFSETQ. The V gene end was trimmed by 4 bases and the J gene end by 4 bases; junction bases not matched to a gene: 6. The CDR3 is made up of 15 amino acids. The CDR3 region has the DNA TGCGCCAGCAGCGATAGCGGGAGGGTTGCAGAGACCCAGTACTTC. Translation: CASSDSGRVAETQYF. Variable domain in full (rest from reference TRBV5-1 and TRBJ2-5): KAGVTQTPRYLIKTRGQQVTLSCSPISGHRSVSWYQQTPGQGLQFLFEYFSETQRNKGNFPGRFSGRQFSNSRSEMNVSTLELGDSALYLCASSDSGRVAETQYFGPGTRLLVL.